Listed here is a single T cell receptor beta chain. Its target is unknown. The CDR3 goes on 3 residues after the read ends, and that part is filled in from the germline J gene. TCR beta CDR3 amplified by multiplex PCR from approximately 1,200 ng genomic DNA. Some clones are missing from TCRdb's copy, which holds only in-frame ones; the method was immunoSEQ multiplex PCR. The sample spans tens of thousands of clones; the ten largest clones claim 8.5% to 14%. Germline V gene sequence: CDR1 LGHDT, CDR2 YNNKEL (reference sequence). The CDR3 spans 16 residues. The sample originates from a study of T cells in women clearing cervical HPV infection. Findings and caveats of the study: Richness differences could reflect unmeasured T-cell content per sample. CIN3+ cases had significantly higher TCR repertoire richness than controls, but evenness did not differ.

The receptor comes from a woman between 18 and 75 years old with a cervical HPV16 infection that either progressed to CIN3+ or cleared (not recorded which). The specimen was blood buffy coat. J is TRBJ1-4 and V is TRBV3-1 (or the pseudogene TRBV3-2), with D possibly TRBD1 on 5 matching bases. The sequenced CDR3 bases are TGTGCCAGCAGCCCCGTGAGGCAGGGCTATAATTCACCA. It translates to CASSPVRQGYNSP. The whole CDR3 reads CASSPVRQGYNSPLFF.